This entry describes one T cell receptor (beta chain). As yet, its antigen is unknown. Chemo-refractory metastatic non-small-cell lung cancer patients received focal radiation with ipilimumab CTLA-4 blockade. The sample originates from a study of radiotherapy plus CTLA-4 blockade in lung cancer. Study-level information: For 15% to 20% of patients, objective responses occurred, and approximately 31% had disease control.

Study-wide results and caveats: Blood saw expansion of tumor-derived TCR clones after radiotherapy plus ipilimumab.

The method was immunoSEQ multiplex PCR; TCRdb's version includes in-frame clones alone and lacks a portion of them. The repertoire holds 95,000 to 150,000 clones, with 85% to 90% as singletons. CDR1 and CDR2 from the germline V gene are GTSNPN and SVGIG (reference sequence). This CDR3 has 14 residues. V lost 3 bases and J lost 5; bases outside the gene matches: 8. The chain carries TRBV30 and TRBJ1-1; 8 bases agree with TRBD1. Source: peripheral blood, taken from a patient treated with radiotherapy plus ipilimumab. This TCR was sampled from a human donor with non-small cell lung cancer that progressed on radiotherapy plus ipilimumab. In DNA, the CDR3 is TGTGCCTGGAGGGACAGGGACAGTTGGACTGAAGCTTTCTTT. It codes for CAWRDRDSWTEAFF.